Listed here are 20 T cell receptor beta chains from one sample, sequenced in a study of cytomegalovirus exposure and HLA in healthy donors. PCR primers comprised 60 Vbeta and 13 Jbeta primers. The table came from immunoSEQ multiplex PCR; TCRdb's copy has only in-frame clones and leaves some out. The sample contains about 150,000 clones, around 83% of which appear only once. Sequencing was done on a sample of PBMCs. The source of these receptors is a woman aged 18-29 years in good health and CMV-seronegative.

The V gene is TRBV28, the J gene TRBJ1-5, with D maybe TRBD1 (6 bases). With 9 bases removed from V and 6 bases from J, the gap between germline ends came to 24 bases. The CDR3 length is 16 residues. Germline V gives CDR1 MDHEN, CDR2 SYDVKM. For the CDR3, the DNA is TGTGCCAGTTTTACCCCGGGGGGGGCGCATGGTCAGCCCCAGCATTTT. Translating it yields CASFTPGGAHGQPQHF.

The chain uses TRBV7-6 and TRBJ2-2, with D perhaps matching TRBD1 (6 bases). The V gene lost 3 bases and the J gene lost 6 bases, with 17 bases spanning the gap. The CDR3 spans 16 residues. CDR1 and CDR2 from the germline V gene are SGHVS and FNYEAQ. The CDR3 sequence: CASSLTKTGFPGELFF. The CDR3 region has the DNA TGTGCCAGCAGCTTGACGAAAACAGGGTTTCCCGGGGAGCTGTTTTTT.

The chain employs TRBV6-6 and TRBJ1-4; perhaps TRBD1 as D (5 bases). This CDR3 spans 15 amino acids. The germline CDR1 and CDR2 sequences are MNHNY and SVGAGI (reference sequence). V lost 2 bases and J 11 bases, leaving 18 bases between the germline ends. CDR3 in amino acids: CASSYLGGTPWKLFF. Here the CDR3 DNA reads TGTGCCAGCAGTTACCTCGGGGGTACCCCGTGGAAACTGTTTTTT.

The rearrangement uses TRBV27 and TRBJ2-7; TRBD1 agrees at 9 bases. The CDR3 is made up of 15 amino acids. The trim removed 2 bases at V and 0 bases at J, leaving 2 bases unmatched. Germline CDR1 is MNHEY and CDR2 is SMNVEV (reference sequence). The CDR3 DNA is TGTGCCAGCAGTTTACAGACAGGGGGCTCCTACGAGCAGTACTTC. It yields the protein CASSLQTGGSYEQYF.

The V gene is TRBV29-1, the J gene TRBJ1-5; possibly TRBD1 for D (6 bases). The germline gives CDR1 SQVTM, CDR2 ANQGSEA. Trimming cost V 6 bases and J 5 bases, with 14 bases left between them. The CDR3 is 13 amino acids. DNA of the CDR3: TGCAGCGTCAGATCAGGGGCTGATCAGCCCCAGCATTTT. Translating it yields CSVRSGADQPQHF.

CDR3 bases: TGTGCCAGCAGTACAGGGTTCGGGGACTATGGCTACACCTTC. Protein: CASSTGFGDYGYTF. The V gene is TRBV6-1, the J gene TRBJ1-2, with D possibly being TRBD1 (6 bases). The CDR3 runs to 14 residues. Trimming shortened V by 5 bases and J by 3 bases, and 13 bases separated the two germline ends. CDR1 MNHNS and CDR2 SASEGT come from the germline V gene.

The V and J genes are TRBV28 and TRBJ2-1, with 8 bases identical to TRBD2. V shed 1 base and J 9 bases; nucleotides not matched to a gene: 2. Germline lookup yields CDR1 MDHEN and CDR2 SYDVKM. The CDR3 runs 13 residues. CDR3 amino acids: CASSLLAGPEQFF. For the CDR3, the DNA is TGTGCCAGCAGTTTATTAGCGGGGCCTGAGCAGTTCTTC.

V is TRBV7-9 and J is TRBJ1-2; 7 bases match TRBD1. The V segment lost 8 bases and the J segment 6 bases; nucleotides outside the gene matches: 9. The V gene's germline CDR1 is SEHNR and CDR2 FQNEAQ (reference sequence). This CDR3 region has 13 residues. The CDR3 region has the DNA TGTGCCAGCTCCTTTCCAGGGGGGAATGGCTACACCTTC. Protein: CASSFPGGNGYTF.

The V gene is TRBV5-1, the J gene TRBJ2-3; 9 nucleotides align to TRBD2. With 0 bases clipped from V and 4 bases from J, the junction kept 0 bases outside the gene matches. The CDR3 has 14 residues. Looked up from germline, CDR1 is SGHRS and CDR2 is YFSETQ. CDR3 nucleotide sequence: TGCGCCAGCAGCTTGGCTAGCGGGGCAGATACGCAGTATTTT. It translates to CASSLASGADTQYF.

The chain joins TRBV14 to TRBJ2-1; D might be TRBD2 (6 bases). Germline loops: CDR1 SGHDN, CDR2 FVKESK. This CDR3 spans 14 amino acids. The germline V and J ends were trimmed by 4 bases and 10 bases, with 17 bases remaining between them. The chain's CDR3 is CASSPNRRGREQFF. The CDR3 DNA reads TGTGCCAGCAGCCCCAATAGGAGGGGCCGAGAGCAGTTCTTC.

CDR3 in DNA: TGTGCCTGGAGTTCCGGGACAGGGACTGTCTATGGCTACACCTTC. Translating it yields CAWSSGTGTVYGYTF. This chain connects TRBV30 to TRBJ1-2; 9 bases line up with TRBD1. This CDR3 spans 15 amino acids. With 2 bases clipped from V and 4 bases from J, the junction kept 8 bases outside the gene matches. Germline V gives CDR1 GTSNPN, CDR2 SVGIG (reference sequence). Drawing the rest from reference TRBV30 and TRBJ1-2, the complete variable domain is SQTIHQWPATLVQPVGSPLSLECTVEGTSNPNLYWYRQAAGRGLQLLFYSVGIGQISSEVPQNLSASRPQDRQFILSSKKLLLSDSGFYLCAWSSGTGTVYGYTFGSGTRLTVV.

This clone is a singleton in its sample. The V call is TRBV20-1, the J call TRBJ2-1; 7 bases agree with TRBD1. CDR1 DFQATT and CDR2 SNEGSKA come from the germline V gene (reference sequence). The CDR3 consists of 10 residues. Trimming removed 3 bases from V and 12 bases from J; junction bases left unmatched: 2. CDR3 in amino acids: CSARGDRQFF. CDR3 nucleotide sequence: TGCAGTGCTAGGGGGGACAGGCAGTTCTTC.

The V gene is TRBV5-4, the J gene TRBJ1-2, with D maybe TRBD1 (6 bases). Trimming removed 2 bases at V and 7 bases at J, with 15 bases between. The CDR3 is 14 amino acids. Germline-derived CDR1 and CDR2 are SGHNT and YYREEE (reference sequence). The CDR3 reads CASSLLSGVGGYTF. As DNA, the CDR3 is TGTGCCAGCAGCTTATTGTCAGGGGTAGGTGGCTACACCTTC.

The chain recombines TRBV5-1 with TRBJ2-1; the D gene is possibly TRBD1 (5 bases). This CDR3 is 14 amino acids long. The V gene lost 0 bases and the J gene lost 9 bases, with 13 bases spanning the gap. In germline, CDR1 is SGHRS, CDR2 YFSETQ. The CDR3: CASSLVAGSIEQFF. The DNA for the CDR3 is TGCGCCAGCAGCTTGGTTGCAGGGTCGATTGAGCAGTTCTTC.

This clone was recorded once. The rearrangement joins TRBV7-8 to TRBJ2-3; TRBD1 might be the D (6 bases). Germline-derived CDR1 and CDR2 are SGHVS and FQNEAQ. This CDR3 comprises 13 residues. V dropped 5 bases and J dropped 13 bases, with 19 bases sitting between them. CDR3 DNA sequence: TGTGCCAGCAGCCCTCAAAGGGGGTTTGGGGAGTATTTT. Translated: CASSPQRGFGEYF.

The chain is built from TRBV6-1 and TRBJ1-2; D is possibly TRBD1 (6 bases). The CDR3 extends over 14 amino acids. Germline loops: CDR1 MNHNS, CDR2 SASEGT. Trimming took off 2 bases at V and 5 bases at J, with 12 bases between the two ends. The CDR3 DNA follows: TGTGCCAGCAGTGAAAGGGGGAGCTCTTATGGCTACACCTTC. Residues: CASSERGSSYGYTF.

The V and J genes are TRBV5-4 and TRBJ2-5, with 9 nucleotides matching TRBD2. The CDR3 has 13 amino acids. Germline loops: CDR1 SGHNT, CDR2 YYREEE (reference sequence). The V gene end was trimmed by 4 bases and the J gene end by 5 bases; junction bases not matched to a gene: 3. In nucleotides, the CDR3 is TGTGCCAGCAGCCGGGCGGGGGGGGAGACCCAGTACTTC. It yields the protein CASSRAGGETQYF.

The chain links TRBV9 to TRBJ2-3; TRBD2 aligns across 11 bases. The CDR3 spans 16 residues. Germline V lookup: CDR1 SGDLS, CDR2 YYNGEE. Germline trimming cut 0 bases from V and 3 bases from J; bases unmatched to any gene: 3. CDR3 in amino acids: CASSVVGTSGTDTQYF. The CDR3 DNA sequence: TGTGCCAGCAGCGTAGTAGGGACTAGCGGTACAGATACGCAGTATTTT.

CDR3 DNA: TGTGCCAGCCGTACAGACAGGGGCGGGTTGGATACGCAGTATTTT. Translation: CASRTDRGGLDTQYF. The genes are TRBV27 and TRBJ2-3; TRBD1 agrees at 8 bases. Germline V gives CDR1 MNHEY, CDR2 SMNVEV (reference sequence). CDR3 length: 15 amino acids. V was clipped by 8 bases and J by 6 bases; unmatched bases: 13.

The genes are TRBV19 and TRBJ2-7; possibly TRBD2 for D (6 bases). CDR3 length: 14 residues. The germline V and J ends were trimmed by 6 bases and 7 bases, with 19 bases remaining between them. Germline lookup yields CDR1 LNHDA and CDR2 SQIVND (reference sequence). CDR3 residues: CASSPGSGWLEQYF. The CDR3 DNA reads TGTGCCAGTAGCCCAGGCAGCGGGTGGCTGGAGCAGTACTTC. Full variable domain (outside the CDR3, taken from reference TRBV19 and TRBJ2-7): DGGITQSPKYLFRKEGQNVTLSCEQNLNHDAMYWYRQDPGQGLRLIYYSQIVNDFQKGDIAEGYSVSREKKESFPLTVTSAQKNPTAFYLCASSPGSGWLEQYFGPGTRLTVT.